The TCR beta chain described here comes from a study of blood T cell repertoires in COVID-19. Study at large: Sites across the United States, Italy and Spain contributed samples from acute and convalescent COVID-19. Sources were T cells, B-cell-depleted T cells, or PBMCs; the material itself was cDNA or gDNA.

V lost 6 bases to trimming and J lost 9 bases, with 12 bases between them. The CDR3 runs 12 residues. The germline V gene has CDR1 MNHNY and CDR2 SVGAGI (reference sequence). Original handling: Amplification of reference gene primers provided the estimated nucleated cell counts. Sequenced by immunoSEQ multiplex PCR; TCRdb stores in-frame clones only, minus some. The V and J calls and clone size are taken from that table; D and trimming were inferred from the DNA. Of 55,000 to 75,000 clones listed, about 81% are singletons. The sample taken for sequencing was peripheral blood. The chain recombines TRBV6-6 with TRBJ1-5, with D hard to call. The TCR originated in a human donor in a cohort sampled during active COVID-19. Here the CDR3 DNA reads TGTGCCAGCAGCCACGGTGGAGGGCCCCAGCATTTT. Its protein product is CASSHGGGPQHF.